The clone carrying this TCR beta chain was counted many times. V was clipped by 0 bases and J by 7 bases, with 14 bases between them. Germline CDR1 is SGHRS and CDR2 is YFSETQ. This CDR3 spans 15 amino acids. The sample comes from a study of read filtering for tumor transcriptome and immune sequencing. From approximately 400 ng of RNA, a library with molecular barcoded alpha/delta and beta/gamma adaptors was made. Each CDR3 protein gets one entry after TCRdb re-called the reads with MiXCR. The sample includes roughly 82,000 distinct CDR3 sequences, 9% to 15% of them seen just once. The V and J genes are TRBV5-1 and TRBJ1-5; D remains ambiguous. Sequenced input: a population of CD138-negative cells sorted from bone marrow. The clonotype comes from a donor over 35 with multiple myeloma. This chain's CDR3 is CASSLDVALGQPQHF. The CDR3 DNA follows: TGCGCCAGCAGCTTGGATGTGGCCCTGGGACAGCCCCAGCATTTT.